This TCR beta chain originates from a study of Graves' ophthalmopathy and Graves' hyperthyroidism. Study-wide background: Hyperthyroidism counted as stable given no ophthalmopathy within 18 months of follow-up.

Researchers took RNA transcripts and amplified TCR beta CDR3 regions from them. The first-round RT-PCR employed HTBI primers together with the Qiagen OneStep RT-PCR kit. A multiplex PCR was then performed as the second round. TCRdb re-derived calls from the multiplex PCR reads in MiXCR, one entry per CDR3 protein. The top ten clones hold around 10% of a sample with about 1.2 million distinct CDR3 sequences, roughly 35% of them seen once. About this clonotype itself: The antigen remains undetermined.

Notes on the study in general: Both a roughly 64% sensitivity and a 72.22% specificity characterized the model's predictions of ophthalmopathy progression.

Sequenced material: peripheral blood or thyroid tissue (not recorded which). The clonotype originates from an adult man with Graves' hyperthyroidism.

The CDR3 DNA reads as TGTGCCAGCAACCCCGTGACAGGGGGGGAGACCCAGTACTTC. Amino acids: CASNPVTGGETQYF. The V gene is TRBV2, the J gene TRBJ2-5; 9 nucleotides line up with TRBD1. This CDR3 region has 14 residues. V was pared by 7 bases and J by 5 bases, with 8 bases of the junction left unmatched. Per germline, CDR1 SNHLY and CDR2 FYNNEI.